The rows below give T cell receptor beta chains drawn from one sample of a study of blood T cell repertoires in COVID-19. Profiled with immunoSEQ multiplex PCR; TCRdb holds only in-frame clones, not every one. The sample yields nearly 300,000 clones, roughly 83% seen once. The specimen was peripheral blood. All receptors come from a human donor with COVID-19, enrolled during active disease. The donor label of this sample is uncertain. The CDR3 runs from the conserved cysteine through the conserved F or W. The order of the fields is D gene, J gene, clone size, V gene, CDR3 DNA, CDR3 protein. D genes are given only for firm matches. Where a row states a size, it is once, few, many or the class of an expanded clone; other rows omit it.

TRBD1,TRBJ2-6,few,TRBV7-8,TGTGCCAGCAGCTTATCAAGGGGGACAGGCCTAGGTGGGGCCAACGTCCTGACTTTC,CASSLSRGTGLGGANVLTF
-,TRBJ1-1,-,TRBV18,TGTGCCAGCTCACCCGGTAAGAACACTGAAGCTTTCTTT,CASSPGKNTEAFF
TRBD2,TRBJ2-7,-,TRBV28,TGTGCCAGCAGGATCGGGGGGTTATCCTACGAGCAGTACTTC,CASRIGGLSYEQYF
-,TRBJ1-5,-,TRBV27,TGTGCCAGCAGCCCAGGGGTCCGGAATCAGCCCCAGCATTTT,CASSPGVRNQPQHF
TRBD2,TRBJ2-1,once,TRBV28,TGTGCCAGCAGTTTGGCTCTAGCGGGCAACAATGAGCAGTTCTTC,CASSLALAGNNEQFF
-,TRBJ2-2,-,TRBV11-3,TGTGCCAGCAGCTTAATAAACACCGGGGAGCTGTTTTTT,CASSLINTGELFF
TRBD2,TRBJ2-7,-,TRBV19,TGTGCCAGTAGTTCCCCGACTAGCGGGACCTACGAGCAGTACTTC,CASSSPTSGTYEQYF
TRBD1,TRBJ1-2,-,TRBV4-1,TGCGCCAGCAGCATCCGGGACAGGGGGATTCGGGCCTATGGCTACACCTTC,CASSIRDRGIRAYGYTF
TRBD1,TRBJ2-7,-,TRBV15,TGTGCCACCAGTACGGGGACAGGGGTTTCCTACGAGCAGTACTTC,CATSTGTGVSYEQYF
TRBD2,TRBJ2-2,-,TRBV9,TGTGCCAGCAGCCACGTAGCGGGAGGGCCTCCCGGGGAGCTGTTTTTT,CASSHVAGGPPGELFF
TRBD2,TRBJ2-7,-,TRBV6-6,TGTGCCAGCAGTGCCGGGGAGGGCGCATCGTACGAGCAGTACTTC,CASSAGEGASYEQYF
-,TRBJ1-2,-,TRBV15,TGTGCCACCAGCAGAGATTTTGGACAGTTGAGGAGGTATGGCTACACCTTC,CATSRDFGQLRRYGYTF
TRBD2,TRBJ2-7,-,TRBV3-1/TRBV3-2,TGTGCCAGCAGCGGGGGGCTAGCGGGAGTGCAGTACTTC,CASSGGLAGVQYF
TRBD1,TRBJ2-3,-,TRBV19,TGTGCCACCCAGGGGGCAGCTAGCACAGATACGCAGTATTTT,CATQGAASTDTQYF
-,TRBJ2-1,-,TRBV27,TGTGCCAGCAGTTTGGGGCGATTCACCTACAATGAGCAGTTCTTC,CASSLGRFTYNEQFF
TRBD1,TRBJ1-1,-,TRBV12-3/TRBV12-4,TGTGCCAGCAGTTTAGTGGACAGGGAAGCTTTCTTT,CASSLVDREAFF
-,TRBJ1-2,few,TRBV28,TGTGCCAGCAGTTCCAGGGATCATGGCTACACCTTC,CASSSRDHGYTF
TRBD2,TRBJ2-5,-,TRBV3-1/TRBV3-2,TGTGCCAGCAGCCCCTTAGGAATAGGTGGGAGGGCCCGGGAGACCCAGTACTTC,CASSPLGIGGRARETQYF
-,TRBJ1-1,-,TRBV7-8,TGTGCCAGCGAGGGTAACACTGAAGCTTTCTTT,CASEGNTEAFF
TRBD1,TRBJ2-1,-,TRBV5-1,TGCGCCAGCAGCTTGGCACAGGGGGTAAGCAATGAGCAGTTCTTC,CASSLAQGVSNEQFF
-,TRBJ1-1,-,TRBV11-3,TGTGCCAGCAGCGAGAGGGTGTCTCGGGTTTTCTTT,CASSERVSRVFF
TRBD2,TRBJ2-1,-,TRBV6-5,TGTGCCAGCAGTTATTTCAGCGGGAGCTCCTACAATGAGCAGTTCTTC,CASSYFSGSSYNEQFF